This is a list of T cell receptor beta chains from one sample in a study of T cells in tuberculosis. Assay: immunoSEQ multiplex PCR; the TCRdb copy retains only in-frame clones and omits some. Of 20,000 to 25,000 clones detected, approximately 92% appear once; the ten largest clones hold roughly 15%. Sequencing was carried out using PBMCs. The receptors come from a donor between 10 and 35 years old with latent tuberculosis or without tuberculosis infection. Some clones in this sample may be carry-over from other donors' samples. Each CDR3 is given without its conserved first and last residue. Each record gives: clone size, CDR3 length, V gene, CDR3 protein. A row's size may be missing; if present it is once, few, many or a size class.

>.|11|TRBV6-1
ASRQGGYTEAF
>.|12|TRBV2
ASSGQGLGDTQY
>.|14|TRBV6-1
ASSGRAGPLNQPQH
>.|12|TRBV21-1
ASSKAGRVRPQH
>once|10|TRBV6-1
ASSVINEKLF
>.|12|TRBV7-9
ASSPVGATDTQY
>.|14|TRBV2
ASSPTWGGTNEKLF
>.|10|TRBV29-1
SVGPTGYEQY
>.|11|TRBV7-9
ASSQGVLDTIY
>.|12|TRBV7-2
ASSLNSAGNTIY
>.|14|TRBV5-1
ASSLRGGTGNTEAF
>few|11|TRBV6-5
ASSPGSLGGYT
>.|14|TRBV10-1
ASSYLRDRGLDTQY
>.|13|TRBV5-1
ASSLTAGGTGELF
>.|10|TRBV5-1
ASSLESGTTH
>.|12|TRBV11-2
ASSLERGGVEQF
>.|14|TRBV6-1
ASSEGLSHYTDTQY
>.|12|TRBV7-9
ASSTWTGGHGYT
>.|13|TRBV11-3
ASSSTRDFTDTQY
>.|11|TRBV30
AWARGGSTEAF
>.|12|TRBV18
ASSPTRGGTEAF
>.|14|TRBV7-9
ASSKGGVLGTDTQY
>.|12|TRBV6-1
ASSEAQGQQPQH
>.|14|TRBV5-6
ASLSGGGSNFYGYT
>.|13|TRBV7-8
ASSLRIRSDNEQF
>.|13|TRBV7-9
ASRPRLAGAGEQF
>.|12|TRBV6-5
ASSYGQGMWGYT
>.|14|TRBV7-2
ASSLRLSGSTGELF
>.|12|TRBV5-1
ASSVRQGSYEQY
>.|13|TRBV6-1
ASSERQGGDEKLF
>few|16|TRBV30
AWSLEKHLDRVDYGYT
>few|11|TRBV5-4
ASSLGAAKEQY
>.|12|TRBV11-3
ASSWQGQADTQY
>.|12|TRBV5-1
ASSLEPGVTEAF
>.|14|TRBV18
ASSPQQDREVNEQF
>.|14|TRBV5-4
ASSPGLAGAYNEQF
>.|11|TRBV30
AWSVRRNTEAF
>.|14|TRBV6-4
ASSLRTSGSTDTQY
>once|12|TRBV6-1
ASSPLSGANVLT
>.|11|TRBV6-1
ASSSYYTDTQY
>.|12|TRBV29-1
SVAGTGVLGEQF
>.|11|TRBV6-5
ASSRYSNTEAF
>.|15|TRBV7-9
ASSLEGLAGGPDTQY
>.|13|TRBV19
ASSIGDSSNYGYT
>.|12|TRBV18
ASSPPSRYNEQF
>once|14|TRBV11-2
ASSTRGQSAADTQY
>.|15|TRBV5-1
ASSPPRGSSINYGYT
>.|13|TRBV19
ASKGGGPWGTEAF
>.|12|TRBV5-1
ASSIQGKPNEQY
>.|14|TRBV25-1
ASSDSGTGGGETQY
>.|10|TRBV29-1
SVDRRPGGYT